The rows below give T cell receptor beta chains drawn from one sample of a study of shared clonotypes between healthy human individuals. Sequenced by immunoSEQ multiplex PCR; TCRdb stores in-frame clones only, minus some. The repertoire holds approximately 600,000 clones, with 85% to 95% as singletons. Sequencing was done on a sample of naive CD8+ T cells sorted from blood. The receptors were gathered from a woman in her twenties or thirties in good health. Both conserved end residues are part of each CDR3. The order of the fields is D gene, clone size, J gene, V gene, CDR3 protein, CDR3 DNA. D genes are given only for firm matches. Size tells how often a clone was seen (once, few, many) or the class of an expanded clone, and some rows leave it out.

d_call: TRBD2; clone_size: NA; j_call: TRBJ2-7; v_call: TRBV2; cdr3_aa: CASSLGLAGGNYEQYF; cdr3_nt: TGTGCCAGCAGTTTAGGATTAGCGGGAGGGAACTACGAGCAGTACTTC
d_call: NA; clone_size: NA; j_call: TRBJ1-5; v_call: TRBV28; cdr3_aa: CASSFREWSQPQHF; cdr3_nt: TGTGCCAGCAGTTTTCGGGAATGGAGTCAGCCCCAGCATTTT
d_call: NA; clone_size: NA; j_call: TRBJ2-7; v_call: TRBV4-1; cdr3_aa: CASSQVDISYEQYF; cdr3_nt: TGCGCCAGCAGCCAAGTGGATATCTCCTACGAGCAGTACTTC
d_call: TRBD2; clone_size: NA; j_call: TRBJ2-5; v_call: TRBV9; cdr3_aa: CASSPSGRALEETQYF; cdr3_nt: TGTGCCAGCAGCCCTAGCGGGAGGGCCTTAGAGGAGACCCAGTACTTC
d_call: NA; clone_size: NA; j_call: TRBJ2-7; v_call: TRBV5-6; cdr3_aa: CASSLGTYYEQYF; cdr3_nt: TGTGCCAGCAGCTTGGGGACTTACTACGAGCAGTACTTC
d_call: TRBD1; clone_size: NA; j_call: TRBJ1-4; v_call: TRBV5-1; cdr3_aa: CASRPTPGQPNEKLFF; cdr3_nt: TGCGCCAGCAGACCTACACCGGGACAGCCGAATGAAAAACTGTTTTTT
d_call: TRBD1; clone_size: NA; j_call: TRBJ2-7; v_call: TRBV19; cdr3_aa: CASTPGQGYEQYF; cdr3_nt: TGTGCCAGTACCCCGGGACAGGGATACGAGCAGTACTTC
d_call: NA; clone_size: NA; j_call: TRBJ1-4; v_call: TRBV11-2; cdr3_aa: CASSLVPEATNEKLFF; cdr3_nt: TGTGCCAGCAGCTTAGTCCCGGAGGCAACTAATGAAAAACTGTTTTTT
d_call: NA; clone_size: NA; j_call: TRBJ2-7; v_call: TRBV10-2; cdr3_aa: CASLGDNSYEQYF; cdr3_nt: TGCGCCAGTCTCGGGGACAACTCCTACGAGCAGTACTTC
d_call: NA; clone_size: NA; j_call: TRBJ2-7; v_call: TRBV6-5; cdr3_aa: CASSSDPGLAYEQYF; cdr3_nt: TGTGCCAGCAGTTCGGATCCGGGACTTGCCTACGAGCAGTACTTC
d_call: NA; clone_size: NA; j_call: TRBJ2-7; v_call: TRBV5-1; cdr3_aa: CASSLQEAYEQYF; cdr3_nt: TGCGCCAGCAGCTTGCAAGAGGCCTACGAGCAGTACTTC
d_call: NA; clone_size: NA; j_call: TRBJ2-7; v_call: TRBV13; cdr3_aa: CASRPSTGINEQYF; cdr3_nt: TGTGCCAGCAGACCCTCCACCGGGATTAACGAGCAGTACTTC
d_call: TRBD1; clone_size: NA; j_call: TRBJ2-7; v_call: TRBV28; cdr3_aa: CASSLTGDLYEQYF; cdr3_nt: TGTGCCAGCAGTTTAACAGGGGACCTCTACGAGCAGTACTTC
d_call: NA; clone_size: NA; j_call: TRBJ1-4; v_call: TRBV2; cdr3_aa: CARASGDNEKLFF; cdr3_nt: TGTGCCAGGGCCTCCGGCGACAATGAAAAACTGTTTTTT
d_call: NA; clone_size: once; j_call: TRBJ2-4; v_call: TRBV27; cdr3_aa: CASSTTAGGKNIQYF; cdr3_nt: TGTGCCAGCAGTACTACTGCTGGGGGCAAAAACATTCAGTACTTC
d_call: NA; clone_size: once; j_call: TRBJ2-7; v_call: TRBV28; cdr3_aa: CASGSVGTLDYEQYF; cdr3_nt: TGTGCCAGCGGGAGTGTAGGCACTCTGGACTACGAGCAGTACTTC
d_call: TRBD1; clone_size: NA; j_call: TRBJ2-2; v_call: TRBV27; cdr3_aa: CASSPWTGDTGELFF; cdr3_nt: TGTGCCAGCAGCCCTTGGACAGGGGACACCGGGGAGCTGTTTTTT
d_call: NA; clone_size: NA; j_call: TRBJ2-7; v_call: TRBV27; cdr3_aa: CASSLEGRAGDEQYF; cdr3_nt: TGTGCCAGCAGTTTAGAGGGCAGGGCTGGGGACGAGCAGTACTTC
d_call: TRBD2; clone_size: NA; j_call: TRBJ2-7; v_call: TRBV7-9; cdr3_aa: CASSLGLEREAGEQYF; cdr3_nt: TGTGCCAGCAGCTTAGGCCTGGAGCGGGAGGCGGGCGAGCAGTACTTC
d_call: NA; clone_size: NA; j_call: TRBJ2-7; v_call: TRBV27; cdr3_aa: CASSWASSYEQYF; cdr3_nt: TGTGCCAGCAGTTGGGCTAGCTCCTACGAGCAGTACTTC